This record covers a single TCR beta chain. Evenly divided among several immunoSEQ plates was the genomic DNA of each subset. Libraries were prepared by immunoSEQ multiplex PCR; TCRdb keeps only in-frame clonotypes and omits some of them. The sample includes under 2.5 million clones, less than 95% of them seen just once. This sample is part of a study of shared clonotypes between healthy human individuals. This clonotype was obtained from a man younger than 35 in good health. Some clones in this sample may be carry-over from other donors' samples. The sample consisted of naive CD4+ T cells from PBMCs. Subset defined: CD45RA+ positively selected.

This chain's CDR3 is CASSPSGGTSYEQYF. CDR3 in DNA: TGCGCCAGCAGCCCGTCTGGCGGCACCTCCTACGAGCAGTACTTC. The rearrangement joins TRBV4-1 to TRBJ2-7; D call uncertain. Germline V gives CDR1 MGHRA, CDR2 YSYEKL. The CDR3 runs to 15 residues. Trimming pared 4 bases from V and 0 bases from J, leaving 13 bases between.